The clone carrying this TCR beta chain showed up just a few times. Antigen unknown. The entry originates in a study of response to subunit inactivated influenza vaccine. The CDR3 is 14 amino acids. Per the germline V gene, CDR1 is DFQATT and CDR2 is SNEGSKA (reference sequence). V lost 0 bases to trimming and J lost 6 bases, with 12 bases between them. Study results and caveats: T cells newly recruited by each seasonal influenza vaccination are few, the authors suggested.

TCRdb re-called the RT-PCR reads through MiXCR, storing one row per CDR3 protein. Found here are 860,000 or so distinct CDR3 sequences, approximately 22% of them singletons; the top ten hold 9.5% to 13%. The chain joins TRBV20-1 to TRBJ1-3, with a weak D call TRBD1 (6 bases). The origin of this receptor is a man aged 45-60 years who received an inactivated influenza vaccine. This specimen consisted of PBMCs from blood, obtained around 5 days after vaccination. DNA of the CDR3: TGCAGTGCTAGAGATGGGGACACTGAAAACACCATATATTTT. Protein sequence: CSARDGDTENTIYF.